This T cell receptor (beta chain) originates from a study of response to subunit inactivated influenza vaccine. Each CDR3 protein is one row after TCRdb ran MiXCR on the RT-PCR reads. The table includes approximately 500,000 distinct CDR3 sequences, roughly 13% detected once. The germline V and J ends were trimmed by 0 bases and 5 bases, with 15 bases remaining between them. The CDR3 runs 15 residues. Germline V CDR1 and CDR2: DFQATT, SNEGSKA (reference sequence). This clonotype was sampled from a man in his fifties who received an inactivated influenza vaccine. This chain uses TRBV20-1 with TRBJ2-3, with D possibly called TRBD1 or TRBD2 (7 bases each). Here the sequenced sample was PBMCs from blood, taken about 6 weeks after vaccination. The CDR3 spells CSARDQGGALDTQYF. CDR3 DNA: TGCAGTGCTAGAGATCAGGGGGGGGCCTTAGATACGCAGTATTTT.